Below are 22 T cell receptor beta chains sequenced from a single sample in a study of T cell clonotyping in hematopoietic cell transplantation. Assay used: immunoSEQ multiplex PCR; TCRdb lists only in-frame clones, some missing. The sample lists several thousand clones; approximately 79% were seen once. The specimen was PBMCs, collected 180 days after allogeneic stem cell transplant. The receptors derive from a male patient aged 35 to 55 who had an allogeneic stem cell transplant from a related donor, so the T cells may come from the graft donor. Some clones in this sample may be carry-over from other donors' samples.

This chain connects TRBV5-1 to TRBJ1-2; TRBD1 matches 7 bases. Germline CDR1 and CDR2: SGHRS and YFSETQ. The CDR3 contains 16 residues. The trim removed 1 base at V and 6 bases at J, leaving 12 bases unmatched. CDR3 residues: CASSLSQGGAGDGYTF. As DNA, the CDR3 is TGCGCCAGCAGCTTGTCCCAGGGGGGCGCGGGGGATGGCTACACCTTC.

In this sample, this clone turned up once. The gene calls are TRBV16 and TRBJ1-2; 7 nucleotides align to TRBD1. The CDR3 sequence is 15 residues long. With 4 bases clipped from V and 8 bases from J, the junction kept 13 bases outside the gene matches. The germline gives CDR1 KGHSY, CDR2 FQNENV. The DNA for the CDR3 is TGTGCCAGCAGCCCTAGGGGAAGGGACAGCAGGGGCTACACCTTC. Amino acids: CASSPRGRDSRGYTF. Using reference TRBV16 and TRBJ1-2 for the parts outside the CDR3, the full variable domain is GEEVAQTPKHLVRGEGQKAKLYCAPIKGHSYVFWYQQVLKNEFKFLISFQNENVFDETGMPKERFSAKCLPNSPCSLEIQATKLEDSAVYFCASSPRGRDSRGYTFGSGTRLTVV.

This clone showed up just once. The chain joins TRBV4-3 to TRBJ2-2; 8 bases agree with TRBD1. Losses at the gene ends were 1 base for V and 7 bases for J; bases not matched to a gene: 14. The CDR3 loop spans 18 amino acids. CDR1 and CDR2 (germline): LGHNA, YSLEER. CDR3 DNA sequence: TGCGCCAGCAGCCAAGTCAGGGGGCTACTTTTTGGGGACGGGGAGCTGTTTTTT. It specifies CASSQVRGLLFGDGELFF.

This clone has only one observation. The chain carries TRBV6-6 and TRBJ1-2; no reliable D call. The ends were cut back, 4 bases at V and 3 bases at J, with 18 bases in the middle. Per germline, CDR1 MNHNY and CDR2 SVGAGI (reference sequence). This CDR3 is 16 amino acids long. The CDR3 coding sequence is TGTGCCAGCAGTTCCTACTCCGGAACGGAACACTATGGCTACACCTTC. Translation: CASSSYSGTEHYGYTF.

The rearrangement uses TRBV9 and TRBJ1-1, with TRBD1 identical over 10 bases. Trimming took 3 bases from V and 10 from J; bases not matched to a gene: 9. CDR3 length: 14 amino acids. The V gene's germline CDR1 is SGDLS and CDR2 YYNGEE. The CDR3 loop is CASSAGDRGSRAFF. DNA of the CDR3: TGTGCCAGCAGCGCGGGGGACAGGGGATCACGAGCTTTCTTT.

The chain is built from TRBV9 and TRBJ1-2; tentatively, D is TRBD1 (6 bases). This CDR3 contains 15 residues. V was pared by 4 bases and J by 4 bases, with 17 bases between. Germline CDR1 is SGDLS and CDR2 is YYNGEE. The CDR3 loop reads CASSLHRGGGYGYTF. CDR3 coding DNA: TGTGCCAGCAGCCTCCACCGAGGGGGGGGCTATGGCTACACCTTC.

The CDR3 DNA reads TGTGCCAGCAGCTTATTTGGTGGTCGCAATCAGCCCCAGCATTTT. It codes for CASSLFGGRNQPQHF. V is TRBV7-8 and J is TRBJ1-5; D is undetermined. The CDR3 is made up of 15 amino acids. V was shortened by 2 bases and J by 2 bases, with 10 bases between the two germline ends. CDR1 is SGHVS and CDR2 is FQNEAQ in the germline V gene.

The CDR3 here is CSVLRRSSYNEQFF. For the CDR3, the DNA is TGCAGCGTCCTTAGACGGAGCTCCTACAATGAGCAGTTCTTC. This chain connects TRBV29-1 to TRBJ2-1; D gene ambiguous. The V end lost 6 bases, the J end lost 0 bases, and 12 bases lay between the germline ends. Germline assignment: CDR1 SQVTM and CDR2 ANQGSEA. The CDR3 has 14 residues.

This clone was counted once. The chain combines TRBV5-8 with TRBJ1-2; D is ambiguous. Deletions cut 6 bases from V and 4 bases from J, with 16 bases between. The CDR3 spans 14 residues. Germline V gene lookup returns CDR1 SGHTS and CDR2 YDEGEE. CDR3 sequence: CASTLLIYSYGYTF. The DNA for the CDR3 is TGTGCCAGCACCCTCCTCATTTACAGCTATGGCTACACCTTC.

Remarks on this clone: The junction differs from germline at one of its ends, possibly a read error. J is TRBJ1-1 and V is TRBV7-8, with a tentative D call TRBD1 (6 bases). Germline V gene data show CDR1 as SGHVS and CDR2 as FQNEAQ. This CDR3 has 15 residues. The CDR3 sequence: CASRLGRDMNTEAFF. The CDR3 nucleotides are TGTGCCAGCAGATTAGGGCGGGACATGAACACTGAAGCTTTCTTT.

The chain's CDR3 is CASSLWGRGGWETQYF. The DNA for the CDR3 is TGTGCCAGCAGCTTATGGGGCCGCGGGGGCTGGGAGACCCAGTACTTC. V is TRBV7-3 and J is TRBJ2-5, with D maybe TRBD2 (7 bases). CDR3 length: 16 residues. CDR1 is SGHTA, CDR2 FQGTGA, per germline. V was clipped by 2 bases and J by 5 bases, with 18 bases between them.

This sequence joins TRBV2 and TRBJ1-1; 7 bases match TRBD1. This CDR3 contains 18 residues. J was trimmed by 0 bases and V by 4 bases; bases with no gene match: 14. Germline CDR1 SNHLY, CDR2 FYNNEI. The CDR3 region has the DNA TGTGCCAGCAGTGGGATGGGGTATACAGGGGCCATGAACACTGAAGCTTTCTTT. It yields the protein CASSGMGYTGAMNTEAFF.

The V call is TRBV29-1, the J call TRBJ2-6; perhaps TRBD2 as D (6 bases). Trimming cost V 2 bases and J 2 bases, with 10 bases left between them. Germline V gene data show CDR1 as SQVTM and CDR2 as ANQGSEA. The CDR3 length is 15 residues. The CDR3 is CSVEFGGTGANVLTF. The CDR3 DNA reads TGCAGCGTTGAATTCGGCGGGACTGGGGCCAACGTCCTGACTTTC.

Worth noting for this clone: Within the sample, other DNA sequences also encode this same CDR3. This chain joins TRBV7-2 and TRBJ2-5, with D uncertain. Germline CDR1 is SGHTA and CDR2 is FQGNSA. V was shortened by 3 bases and J by 5 bases, with 10 bases between the two germline ends. The CDR3 has 13 residues. Written as DNA, the CDR3 is TGTGCCAGCAGCTTGTCTCTCGGGGAGACCCAGTACTTC. It specifies CASSLSLGETQYF.

The CDR3 nucleotides read TGTGCCAGTAGGGCGGGAGGTCTAGGGGCGATAACTAGCGGGGGGAATGAGCAGTTCTTC. Protein product: CASRAGGLGAITSGGNEQFF. The chain employs TRBV19 and TRBJ2-1; 12 nucleotides match TRBD2. The CDR3 consists of 20 residues. Germline V gives CDR1 LNHDA, CDR2 SQIVND (reference sequence). V lost 6 bases, J lost 7 bases, and 22 bases stayed unmatched.

This chain uses TRBV27 with TRBJ2-7; D possibly matches TRBD1 or TRBD2 (5 bases each). Trimming removed 5 bases from V and 2 bases from J, with 10 bases in between. The CDR3 covers 13 residues. Germline V lookup: CDR1 MNHEY, CDR2 SMNVEV (reference sequence). CDR3 sequence: CASSPGTAYEQYF. CDR3 nucleotide sequence: TGTGCCAGCAGTCCCGGGACCGCCTACGAGCAGTACTTC.

This clone was counted a few times. The J gene is TRBJ1-2, the V gene TRBV5-4; D is uncertain. Trimming shortened V by 2 bases and J by 3 bases, and 17 bases separated the two germline ends. Germline assignment: CDR1 SGHNT and CDR2 YYREEE (reference sequence). The CDR3 is 16 residues long. The CDR3 sequence is CASSFRRSLSYYGYTF. The CDR3 bases are TGTGCCAGCAGCTTTCGCCGGAGCCTAAGTTACTATGGCTACACCTTC.

The rearrangement uses TRBV5-4 and TRBJ2-7; 7 nucleotides agree with TRBD1. The CDR3 has 16 amino acids. From germline, CDR1 is SGHNT and CDR2 YYREEE (reference sequence). V lost 0 bases, J lost 2 bases, and 8 bases stayed unmatched. For the CDR3, the DNA is TGTGCCAGCAGCTTGGTATGGACAGGCAAAACCTACGAGCAGTACTTC. Translated, it gives CASSLVWTGKTYEQYF.

This rearrangement joins TRBV7-8 to TRBJ1-5; D remains unclear. CDR1 and CDR2 (germline): SGHVS, FQNEAQ. V was cut by 1 base and J by 4 bases, with 8 bases left in between. The CDR3 is 14 residues long. The CDR3 nucleotides are TGTGCCAGCAGCTTAGGGGTAGGGAATCAGCCCCAGCATTTT. It translates to CASSLGVGNQPQHF.

This sequence joins TRBV7-6 and TRBJ2-1, with 9 bases matching TRBD2. This CDR3 is built from 15 residues. V lost 5 bases to trimming and J lost 10 bases; unmatched junction nucleotides: 12. Germline values: CDR1 SGHVS, CDR2 FNYEAQ. CDR3 protein: CASSLVSGGISEQFF. The CDR3, as DNA: TGTGCCAGCAGCCTAGTTAGCGGGGGCATATCCGAGCAGTTCTTC. Drawing the rest from reference TRBV7-6 and TRBJ2-1, the complete variable domain is GAGVSQSPRYKVTKRGQDVALRCDPISGHVSLYWYRQALGQGPEFLTYFNYEAQQDKSGLPNDRFSAERPEGSISTLTIQRTEQRDSAMYRCASSLVSGGISEQFFGPGTRLTVL.

This chain joins TRBV19 and TRBJ1-1, with 7 bases aligning to TRBD1. The J segment lost 3 bases and the V segment lost 10 bases, leaving 20 bases of the junction unmatched. The CDR3 is made up of 17 amino acids. The germline V gene encodes CDR1 LNHDA and CDR2 SQIVND (reference sequence). The CDR3 coding sequence is TGTGCCACCAGACAGGGTCAAGGTTATGTATCGCACACTGAAGCTTTCTTT. It specifies CATRQGQGYVSHTEAFF.

This chain uses TRBV15 with TRBJ2-3; possibly TRBD2 for D (6 bases). Trimming left V 1 base short and J 5 bases short, with 16 bases between. This CDR3 contains 16 residues. Germline V CDR1 and CDR2: LNHNV, YYDKDF (reference sequence). Here the CDR3 DNA reads TGTGCCACCAGCAGAGTGGTCGGGGGACGGGGAGATACGCAGTATTTT. Translated, it gives CATSRVVGGRGDTQYF.